The 22 T cell receptor beta chains below all came from one sample that was sequenced in a study of shared T cell receptors in the human thymus. Sequencing used immunoSEQ multiplex PCR; TCRdb keeps in-frame clones, though not all of them. Of some 700,000 clones detected, approximately 88% appear once; the ten largest clones hold around 0.0099%. In addition, the sample was reused for a study of human thymus T cells.

The sample taken for sequencing was thymocytes. Source of these receptors: a boy under two years old with a congenital heart defect.

The chain is built from TRBV11-3 and TRBJ2-3; 8 positions agree with TRBD2. Germline V CDR1 and CDR2: SGHNT, YENEEA. Trimming removed 5 bases from V and 2 bases from J; junction bases left unmatched: 18. This CDR3 is built from 19 residues. In nucleotides, the CDR3 is TGTGCCAGCAGCCCACCCTTAGCGGGGAGAGAGGGGCTCACAGATACGCAGTATTTT. Translated: CASSPPLAGREGLTDTQYF.

The chain couples TRBV14 to TRBJ2-7; 10 bases fit TRBD2. The junction had 9 bases not matched to a gene; V was cut back by 0 bases and J by 7 bases. This CDR3 has 16 amino acids. CDR1 and CDR2 from the germline V gene are SGHDN and FVKESK. The CDR3 DNA sequence: TGTGCCAGCAGCCAAGAAAGGGCTAGCGGGAGATGTGAGCAGTACTTC. Protein product: CASSQERASGRCEQYF.

J is TRBJ2-1 and V is TRBV28; 8 positions agree with TRBD2. This CDR3 region has 15 residues. Losses at the gene ends were 2 bases for V and 8 bases for J; bases not matched to a gene: 8. CDR1 is MDHEN, CDR2 SYDVKM, per germline. The CDR3 DNA sequence: TGTGCCAGCAGTTTAGAGCGGGGGCGACCTCATGAGCAGTTCTTC. Its translation: CASSLERGRPHEQFF.

The chain has TRBV18 and TRBJ2-1; TRBD2 aligns across 11 bases. From germline, CDR1 is KGHSH and CDR2 LQKENI. This CDR3 has 14 residues. With 4 bases clipped from V and 8 bases from J, the junction kept 4 bases outside the gene matches. CDR3 coding DNA: TGTGCCAGCTCACTCGGGACTAGCGGTGATGAGCAGTTCTTC. It yields the protein CASSLGTSGDEQFF.

V is TRBV28 and J is TRBJ2-3; 14 nucleotides match TRBD2. The CDR3 spans 20 residues. V was pared by 0 bases and J by 0 bases, with 8 bases of the junction left unmatched. Germline V gene lookup returns CDR1 MDHEN and CDR2 SYDVKM. CDR3 DNA sequence: TGTGCCAGCAGTTTATGCAGGACTAGCGGGAGGAGGGCTAGCACAGATACGCAGTATTTT. Protein product: CASSLCRTSGRRASTDTQYF.

The CDR3 sequence is CSEADTTNQPQHF. The CDR3, as DNA: TGCAGCGAGGCGGACACCACCAATCAGCCCCAGCATTTT. The rearrangement links TRBV29-1 to TRBJ1-5; possibly TRBD1 for D (5 bases). Germline values: CDR1 SQVTM, CDR2 ANQGSEA. The germline V and J ends were trimmed by 7 bases and 3 bases, with 13 bases remaining between them. This CDR3 has 13 residues.

This chain links TRBV25-1 with TRBJ1-4, with TRBD1 identical over 10 bases. Trimming at V came to 4 bases and at J to 8 bases, leaving 7 bases not matched to a gene. The germline CDR1 and CDR2 sequences are MGHDK and SYGVNS. This CDR3 is 15 amino acids long. The CDR3 DNA is TGTGCCAGCAGTGGGCGACAGGGGGCGCGGGAAAAACTGTTTTTT. Translated, it gives CASSGRQGAREKLFF.

This chain links TRBV27 with TRBJ2-3; TRBD2 aligns across 7 bases. The CDR3 contains 18 residues. V lost 1 base to trimming and J lost 6 bases; unmatched junction nucleotides: 16. The germline gives CDR1 MNHEY, CDR2 SMNVEV (reference sequence). DNA of the CDR3: TGTGCCAGCAGTTTATTCCCTCGGGGCGGGAGAGATAGGGATACGCAGTATTTT. It encodes CASSLFPRGGRDRDTQYF.

V and J are TRBV7-6 and TRBJ2-1; D not certain. The CDR3 length is 16 residues. Deletions cut 2 bases from V and 1 base from J, with 12 bases between. The germline V gene encodes CDR1 SGHVS and CDR2 FNYEAQ. The CDR3 region is CASSLRVAESYNEQFF. CDR3 coding DNA: TGTGCCAGCAGCTTACGGGTGGCGGAGTCCTACAATGAGCAGTTCTTC.

In its sample, this clone was seen a few times. The rearrangement links TRBV5-1 to TRBJ1-3, with D unresolved. The CDR3 contains 13 residues. Trimming cost V 6 bases and J 1 base, with 8 bases left between them. From germline, CDR1 is SGHRS and CDR2 YFSETQ. The CDR3 sequence is CASTVFSGNTIYF. The DNA of the CDR3 is TGCGCCAGCACGGTATTTTCTGGAAACACCATATATTTT. The full variable domain, completed using reference TRBV5-1 and TRBJ1-3, is KAGVTQTPRYLIKTRGQQVTLSCSPISGHRSVSWYQQTPGQGLQFLFEYFSETQRNKGNFPGRFSGRQFSNSRSEMNVSTLELGDSALYLCASTVFSGNTIYFGEGSWLTVV.

The chain recombines TRBV10-3 with TRBJ2-4; TRBD2 is a possible D gene (5 bases). This CDR3 has 13 amino acids. V was clipped by 2 bases and J by 9 bases, with 11 bases between them. CDR1 is ENHRY, CDR2 SYGVKD, per germline. CDR3 bases: TGTGCCATCAGTGAGGAGACGGGAAGCATTCAGTACTTC. Its protein product is CAISEETGSIQYF.

This chain joins TRBV18 and TRBJ1-1; D unclear. CDR1 and CDR2 (germline): KGHSH, LQKENI. The V end was cut by 4 bases, the J end by 3 bases, with 18 bases between. The CDR3 is made up of 16 amino acids. This chain's CDR3 is CASSRFHPSRDTEAFF. DNA of the CDR3: TGTGCCAGCTCACGTTTTCATCCCAGCCGGGACACTGAAGCTTTCTTT.

The V call is TRBV7-4, the J call TRBJ2-5; TRBD1 matches at 9 bases. The J segment lost 6 bases and the V segment lost 4 bases, leaving 3 bases of the junction unmatched. This CDR3 contains 13 residues. The germline gives CDR1 SGHVT, CDR2 SQSDAQ. CDR3 bases: TGTGCCAGCAGCTCGGACAGGGGTCAGACCCAGTACTTC. Its translation: CASSSDRGQTQYF.

The chain uses TRBV13 and TRBJ2-1, with D tentatively TRBD1 (6 bases). The V end was cut by 0 bases, the J end by 8 bases, with 17 bases between. The CDR3 totals 16 residues. Germline V gives CDR1 PRHDT, CDR2 FYEKMQ (reference sequence). CDR3 DNA sequence: TGTGCCAGCAGCTTAGGCCGGCAGGGGTCCCCGGATGAGCAGTTCTTC. It specifies CASSLGRQGSPDEQFF.

The rearrangement uses TRBV7-6 and TRBJ2-3, with 11 nucleotides matching TRBD2. V was clipped by 3 bases and J by 0 bases; unmatched bases: 14. The CDR3 is made up of 20 amino acids. Germline CDR1 and CDR2: SGHVS and FNYEAQ. The CDR3: CASSFRNPSGRLESTDTQYF. The CDR3 nucleotides are TGTGCCAGCAGCTTCAGAAACCCTAGCGGGAGGTTAGAAAGCACAGATACGCAGTATTTT.

The chain couples TRBV27 to TRBJ2-1, with 13 bases aligning to TRBD2. The germline CDR1 and CDR2 sequences are MNHEY and SMNVEV (reference sequence). This CDR3 comprises 13 residues. J was trimmed by 11 bases and V by 5 bases; bases with no gene match: 3. The CDR3 loop is CASSPGLAGKQFF. CDR3 DNA: TGTGCCAGCAGTCCGGGACTAGCGGGAAAGCAGTTCTTC.

This clone appeared once. CDR3 loop: CASSSGGRAPQETQYF. Here the CDR3 DNA reads TGCGCCAGCAGCTCGGGGGGGAGGGCGCCCCAAGAGACCCAGTACTTC. The chain has TRBV5-1 and TRBJ2-5, with 8 bases lining up with TRBD2. This CDR3 contains 16 residues. Trimming cost V 3 bases and J 1 base; bases outside gene matches: 8. Looked up from germline, CDR1 is SGHRS and CDR2 is YFSETQ.

This chain connects TRBV5-8 to TRBJ1-1; TRBD1 is a possible D gene (5 bases). CDR3 length equals 14 residues. V lost 3 bases, J lost 1 base, and 10 bases lay in between. Germline CDR1 reads SGHTS; CDR2 reads YDEGEE. CDR3: CASSCKGWNTEAFF. CDR3 bases: TGTGCCAGCAGCTGTAAGGGGTGGAACACTGAAGCTTTCTTT.

This chain links TRBV25-1 with TRBJ2-5; TRBD1 might be the D (6 bases). The CDR3 is 14 amino acids. Germline assignment: CDR1 MGHDK and CDR2 SYGVNS. V was clipped by 8 bases and J by 4 bases, with 17 bases between them. The CDR3 reads CASGLLGTPETQYF. DNA of the CDR3: TGTGCCAGCGGCCTGCTTGGGACACCAGAGACCCAGTACTTC.

The chain recombines TRBV27 with TRBJ2-7; weak D call: TRBD1 (6 bases). The CDR3 length is 16 residues. Germline V CDR1 and CDR2: MNHEY, SMNVEV (reference sequence). The ends were cut back, 5 bases at V and 0 bases at J, with 17 bases in the middle. The CDR3 region is CASSTLEGENSYEQYF. The CDR3 DNA is TGTGCCAGCAGTACCCTAGAGGGGGAGAACTCCTACGAGCAGTACTTC.

The J gene is TRBJ2-2, the V gene TRBV7-2; 7 nucleotides agree with TRBD1. This CDR3 spans 15 amino acids. V shed 5 bases, J shed 3 bases, and the junction held 6 bases outside the gene matches. Germline lookup yields CDR1 SGHTA and CDR2 FQGNSA. The CDR3 nucleotides are TGTGCCAGCAGCAGTGGGACAGTTCACACCGGGGAGCTGTTTTTT. Amino acid sequence: CASSSGTVHTGELFF. Complete variable domain (other parts from reference TRBV7-2 and TRBJ2-2): GAGVSQSPSNKVTEKGKDVELRCDPISGHTALYWYRQSLGQGLEFLIYFQGNSAPDKSGLPSDRFSAERTGGSVSTLTIQRTQQEDSAVYLCASSSGTVHTGELFFGEGSRLTVL.

The chain joins TRBV5-6 to TRBJ2-3, with 13 bases aligning to TRBD2. From germline, CDR1 is SGHDT and CDR2 YYEEEE. The ends lost 5 bases at V and 3 bases at J; junction bases unmatched: 9. The CDR3 is 17 amino acids. The CDR3 region is CASRLGGLAGRTDTQYF. In DNA form, the CDR3 reads TGTGCCAGCAGGCTTGGGGGACTAGCGGGAAGGACAGATACGCAGTATTTT.